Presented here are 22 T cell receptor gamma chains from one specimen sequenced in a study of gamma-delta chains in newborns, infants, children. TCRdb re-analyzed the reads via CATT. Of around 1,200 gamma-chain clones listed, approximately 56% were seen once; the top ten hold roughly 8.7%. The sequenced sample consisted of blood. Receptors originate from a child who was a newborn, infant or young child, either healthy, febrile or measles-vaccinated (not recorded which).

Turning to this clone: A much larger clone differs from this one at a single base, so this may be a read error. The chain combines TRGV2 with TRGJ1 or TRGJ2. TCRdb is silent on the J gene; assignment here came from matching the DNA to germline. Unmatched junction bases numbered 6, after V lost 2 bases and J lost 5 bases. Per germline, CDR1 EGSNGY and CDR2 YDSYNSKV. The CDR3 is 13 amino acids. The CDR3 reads CATWDVRDYKKLF. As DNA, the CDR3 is TGTGCCACCTGGGACGTGCGGGATTATAAGAAACTCTTT.

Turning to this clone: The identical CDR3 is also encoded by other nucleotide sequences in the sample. CDR3 bases: TGTGCCTTGTGGGAGGCGCGACCGTTGGGCAAAAAAATCAAGGTATTT. This gives the protein CALWEARPLGKKIKVF. This sequence joins TRGV9 and TRGJP. No J segment appears in TCRdb, so it was assigned here by matching the sequence to germline. Germline loops: CDR1 GITISATS, CDR2 ISYDGTV (reference sequence). This CDR3 is 16 amino acids long. Trimming cost V 2 bases and J 9 bases; bases outside gene matches: 7.

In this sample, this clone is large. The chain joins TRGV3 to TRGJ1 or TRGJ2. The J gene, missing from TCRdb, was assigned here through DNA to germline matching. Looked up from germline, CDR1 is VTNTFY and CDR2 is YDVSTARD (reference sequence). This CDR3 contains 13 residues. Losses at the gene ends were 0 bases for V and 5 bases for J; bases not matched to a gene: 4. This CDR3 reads CATWDRPDYKKLF. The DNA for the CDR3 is TGTGCCACCTGGGACAGGCCCGATTATAAGAAACTCTTT.

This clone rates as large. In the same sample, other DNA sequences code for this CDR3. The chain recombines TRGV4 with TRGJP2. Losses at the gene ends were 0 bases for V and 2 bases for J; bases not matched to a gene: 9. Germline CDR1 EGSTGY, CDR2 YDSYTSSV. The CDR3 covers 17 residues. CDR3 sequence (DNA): TGTGCCACCTGGGATGGGGCCGGGAAGAGTAGTGATTGGATCAAGACGTTT. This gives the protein CATWDGAGKSSDWIKTF.

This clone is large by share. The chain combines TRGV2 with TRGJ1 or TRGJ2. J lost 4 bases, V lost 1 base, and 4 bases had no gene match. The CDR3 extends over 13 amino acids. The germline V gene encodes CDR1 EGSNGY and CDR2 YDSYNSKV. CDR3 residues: CATWDGDYYKKLF. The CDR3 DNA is TGTGCCACCTGGGACGGAGACTATTATAAGAAACTCTTT.

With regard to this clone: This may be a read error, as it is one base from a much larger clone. The CDR3 here is CATHSSDWIRTF. CDR3 DNA sequence: TGTGCCACCCATAGTAGTGATTGGATCAGGACGTTT. The V gene call reads TRGV4; no J gene was called. The germline CDR1 and CDR2 sequences are EGSTGY and YDSYTSSV. The CDR3 runs to 12 residues.

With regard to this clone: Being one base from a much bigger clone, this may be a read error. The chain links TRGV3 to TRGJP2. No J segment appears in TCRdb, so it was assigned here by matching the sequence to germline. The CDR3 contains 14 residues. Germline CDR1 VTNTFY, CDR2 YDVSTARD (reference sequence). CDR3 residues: CAAWDRLDDWIKTF. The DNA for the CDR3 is TGTGCCGCCTGGGACAGGCTCGATGATTGGATCAAGACGTTT.

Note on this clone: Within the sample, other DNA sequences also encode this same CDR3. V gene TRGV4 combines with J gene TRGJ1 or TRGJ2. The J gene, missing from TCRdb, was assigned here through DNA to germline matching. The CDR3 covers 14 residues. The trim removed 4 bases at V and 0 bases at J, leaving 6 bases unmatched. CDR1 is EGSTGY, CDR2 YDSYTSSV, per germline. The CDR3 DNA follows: TGTGCCACCTGGGACGATCGGAATTATTATAAGAAACTCTTT. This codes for CATWDDRNYYKKLF.

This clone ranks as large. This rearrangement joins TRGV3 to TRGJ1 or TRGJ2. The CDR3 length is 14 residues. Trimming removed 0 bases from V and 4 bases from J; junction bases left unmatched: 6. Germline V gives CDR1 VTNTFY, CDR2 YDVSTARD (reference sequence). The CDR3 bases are TGTGCCACCTGGGACAGGCATCGCTATTATAAGAAACTCTTT. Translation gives CATWDRHRYYKKLF.

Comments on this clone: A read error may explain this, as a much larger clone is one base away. The CDR3 DNA reads as TGTGCCACCTGGGACAGAGATTATTATAAGAAACTCTTT. This codes for CATWDRDYYKKLF. The chain carries TRGV3 and TRGJ1 or TRGJ2. Here the J gene was assigned by germline matching of the DNA, as TCRdb has none. V lost 1 base and J lost 2; bases outside the gene matches: 2. The CDR3 contains 13 residues. The germline V gene has CDR1 VTNTFY and CDR2 YDVSTARD (reference sequence).

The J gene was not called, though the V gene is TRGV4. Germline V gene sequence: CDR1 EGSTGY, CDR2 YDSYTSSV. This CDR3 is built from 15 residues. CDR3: CATWDGTGIYYKRLF. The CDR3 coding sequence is TGTGCCACCTGGGATGGGACGGGGATTTATTATAAGAGACTCTTT.

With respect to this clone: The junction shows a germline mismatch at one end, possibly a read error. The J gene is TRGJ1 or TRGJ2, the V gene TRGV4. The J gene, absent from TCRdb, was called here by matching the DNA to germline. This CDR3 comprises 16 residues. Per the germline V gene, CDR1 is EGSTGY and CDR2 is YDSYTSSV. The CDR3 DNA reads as TGTACCACCTGGGATGGCCCGAGGTTCCGATATTATAAGAAACTCTTT. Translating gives CTTWDGPRFRYYKKLF.

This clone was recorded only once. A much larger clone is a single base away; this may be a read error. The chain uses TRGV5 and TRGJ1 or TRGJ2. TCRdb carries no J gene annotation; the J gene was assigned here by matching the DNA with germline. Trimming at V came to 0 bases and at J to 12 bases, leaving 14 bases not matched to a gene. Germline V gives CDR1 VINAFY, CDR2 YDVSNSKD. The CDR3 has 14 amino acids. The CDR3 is CATWDRSKARRKLF. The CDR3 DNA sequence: TGTGCCACCTGGGACAGGTCCAAGGCGAGGAGGAAACTCTTT.

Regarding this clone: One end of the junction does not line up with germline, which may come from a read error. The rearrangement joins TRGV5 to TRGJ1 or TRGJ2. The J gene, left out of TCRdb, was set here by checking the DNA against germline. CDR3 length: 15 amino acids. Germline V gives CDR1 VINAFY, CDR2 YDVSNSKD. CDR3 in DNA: TGTGCCATCTGGGACAGGCCTCCGAATTATTATAAGAAACTCTTT. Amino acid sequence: CAIWDRPPNYYKKLF.

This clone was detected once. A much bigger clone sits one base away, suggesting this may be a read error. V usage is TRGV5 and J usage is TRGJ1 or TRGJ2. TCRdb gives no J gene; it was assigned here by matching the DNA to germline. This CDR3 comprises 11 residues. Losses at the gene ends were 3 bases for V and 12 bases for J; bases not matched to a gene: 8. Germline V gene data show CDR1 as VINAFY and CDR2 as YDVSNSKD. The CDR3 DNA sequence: TGTGCCACCTGGGACGGAGTTAGGAAACTCTTT. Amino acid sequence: CATWDGVRKLF.

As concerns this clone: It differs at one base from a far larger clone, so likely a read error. The CDR3 region is CATWDVGSGWIKTF. CDR3 sequence (DNA): TGTGCCACCTGGGACGTGGGTAGTGGTTGGATCAAGACGTTT. This chain uses TRGV5 with TRGJP2. TCRdb carries no J gene annotation; the J gene was assigned here by matching the DNA with germline. The CDR3 extends over 14 amino acids. Germline CDR1 VINAFY, CDR2 YDVSNSKD.

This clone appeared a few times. The CDR3 DNA reads TGTGCCTTGTGGGAGGTGCTCCAAGAGTTGGGCAAAAAAATCAAGGTATTT. Translation: CALWEVLQELGKKIKVF. The chain joins TRGV9 to TRGJP. Here the J gene came from matching the DNA to germline, since TCRdb omits it. Germline CDR1 and CDR2: GITISATS and ISYDGTV (reference sequence). The V segment lost 0 bases and the J segment 4 bases; nucleotides outside the gene matches: 3. The CDR3 loop spans 17 amino acids.

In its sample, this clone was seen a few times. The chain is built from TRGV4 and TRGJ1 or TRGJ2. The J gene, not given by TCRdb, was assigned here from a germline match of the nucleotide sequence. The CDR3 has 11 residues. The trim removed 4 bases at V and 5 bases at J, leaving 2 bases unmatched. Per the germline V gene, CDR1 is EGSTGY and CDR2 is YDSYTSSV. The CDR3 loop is CATWENYKKLF. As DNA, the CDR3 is TGTGCCACCTGGGAAAATTATAAGAAACTCTTT.

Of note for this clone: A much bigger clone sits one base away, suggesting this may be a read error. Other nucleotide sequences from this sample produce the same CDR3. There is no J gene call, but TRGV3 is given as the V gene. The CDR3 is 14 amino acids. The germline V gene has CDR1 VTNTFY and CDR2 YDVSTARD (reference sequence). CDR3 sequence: CATWDRLVYYKKLF. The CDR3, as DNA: TGTGCCACCTGGGACAGGCTCGTTTATTATAAGAAACTCTTC.

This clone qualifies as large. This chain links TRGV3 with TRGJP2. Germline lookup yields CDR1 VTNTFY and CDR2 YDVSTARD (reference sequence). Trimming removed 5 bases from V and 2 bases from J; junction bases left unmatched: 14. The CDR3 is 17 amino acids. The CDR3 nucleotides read TGTGCCACCTGGGTCTTTATTTACTTAAGTAGTGATTGGATCAAGACGTTT. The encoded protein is CATWVFIYLSSDWIKTF.

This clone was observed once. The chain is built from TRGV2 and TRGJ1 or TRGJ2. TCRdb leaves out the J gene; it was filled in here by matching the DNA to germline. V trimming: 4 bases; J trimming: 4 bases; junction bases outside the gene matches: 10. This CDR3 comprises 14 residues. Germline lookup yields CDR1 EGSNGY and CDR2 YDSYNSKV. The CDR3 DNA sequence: TGTGCCACCTGGGATTGGTCGGGGTATTATAAGAAACTCTTT. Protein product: CATWDWSGYYKKLF.

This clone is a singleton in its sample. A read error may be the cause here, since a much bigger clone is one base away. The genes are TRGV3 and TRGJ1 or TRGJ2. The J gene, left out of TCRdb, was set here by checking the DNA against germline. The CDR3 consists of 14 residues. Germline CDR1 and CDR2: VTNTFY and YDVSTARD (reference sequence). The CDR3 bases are TGTGCCACCCGGGACAGGCGTCGGTCTTATAAGAAACTCTTT. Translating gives CATRDRRRSYKKLF.